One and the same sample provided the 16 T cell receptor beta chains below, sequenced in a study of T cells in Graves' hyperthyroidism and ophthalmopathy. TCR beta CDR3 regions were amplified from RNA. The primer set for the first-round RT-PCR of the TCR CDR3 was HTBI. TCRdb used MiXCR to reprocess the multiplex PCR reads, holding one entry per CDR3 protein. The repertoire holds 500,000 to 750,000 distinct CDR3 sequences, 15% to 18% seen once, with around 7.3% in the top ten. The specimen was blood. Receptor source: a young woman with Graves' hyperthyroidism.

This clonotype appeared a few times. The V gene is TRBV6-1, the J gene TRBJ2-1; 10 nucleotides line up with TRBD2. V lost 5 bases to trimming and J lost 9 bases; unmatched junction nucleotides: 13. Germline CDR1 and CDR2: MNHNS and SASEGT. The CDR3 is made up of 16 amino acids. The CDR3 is CASSWTAGGGFTEQFF. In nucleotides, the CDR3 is TGTGCCAGCAGTTGGACAGCGGGAGGGGGTTTCACTGAGCAGTTCTTC.

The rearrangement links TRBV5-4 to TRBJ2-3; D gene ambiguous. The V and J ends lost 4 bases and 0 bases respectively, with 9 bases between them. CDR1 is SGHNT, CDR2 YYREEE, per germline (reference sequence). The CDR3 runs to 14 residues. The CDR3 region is CASSITPSTDTQYF. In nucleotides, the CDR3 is TGTGCCAGCAGCATTACCCCTAGCACAGATACGCAGTATTTT.

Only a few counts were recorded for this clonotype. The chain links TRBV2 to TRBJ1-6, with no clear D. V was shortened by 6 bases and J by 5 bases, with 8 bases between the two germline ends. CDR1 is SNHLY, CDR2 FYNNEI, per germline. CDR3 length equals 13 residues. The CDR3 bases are TGTGCCAGCAGGGGAGACCATAATTCACCCCTCCACTTT. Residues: CASRGDHNSPLHF.

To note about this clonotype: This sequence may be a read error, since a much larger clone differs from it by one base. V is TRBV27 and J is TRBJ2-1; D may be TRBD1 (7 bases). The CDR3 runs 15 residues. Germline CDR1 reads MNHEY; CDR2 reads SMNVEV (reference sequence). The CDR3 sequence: CASSGGGNSFNEQFF. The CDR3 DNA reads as TGTGCCAGCAGTGGAGGGGGCAACTCCTTCAATGAGCAGTTCTTC.

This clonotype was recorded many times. The CDR3 sequence: CASSEVTLRGATDTQYF. DNA of the CDR3: TGTGCCAGCAGTGAAGTTACTCTGAGAGGGGCCACAGATACGCAGTATTTT. The gene calls are TRBV2 and TRBJ2-3; D assignment may be TRBD1 or TRBD2 (5 bases each). Germline lookup yields CDR1 SNHLY and CDR2 FYNNEI. The length of the CDR3 is 17 residues. Trimming shortened V by 1 base and J by 2 bases, and 16 bases separated the two germline ends.

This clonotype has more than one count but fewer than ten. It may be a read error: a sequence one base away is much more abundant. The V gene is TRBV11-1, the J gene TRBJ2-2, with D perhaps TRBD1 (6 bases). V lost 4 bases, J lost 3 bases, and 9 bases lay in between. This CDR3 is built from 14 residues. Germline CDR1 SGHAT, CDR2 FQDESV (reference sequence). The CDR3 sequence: CASSSYRDTGELFF. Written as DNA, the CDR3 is TGTGCCAGCAGCTCCTACAGGGACACCGGGGAGCTGTTTTTT.

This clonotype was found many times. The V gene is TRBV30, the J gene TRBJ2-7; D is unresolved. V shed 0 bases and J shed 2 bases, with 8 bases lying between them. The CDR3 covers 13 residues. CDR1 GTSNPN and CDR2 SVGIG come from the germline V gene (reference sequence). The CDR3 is CAWSVTVTYEQYF. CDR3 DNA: TGTGCCTGGAGTGTAACAGTAACCTACGAGCAGTACTTC.

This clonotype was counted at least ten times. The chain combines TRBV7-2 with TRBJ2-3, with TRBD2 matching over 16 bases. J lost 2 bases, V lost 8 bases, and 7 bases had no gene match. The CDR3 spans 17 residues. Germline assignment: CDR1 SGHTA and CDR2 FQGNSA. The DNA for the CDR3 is TGTGCCAGCCCCGGGACTAGCGGGAGGGGGACCACAGATACGCAGTATTTT. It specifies CASPGTSGRGTTDTQYF. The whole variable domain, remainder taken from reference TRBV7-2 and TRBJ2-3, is GAGVSQSPSNKVTEKGKDVELRCDPISGHTALYWYRQSLGQGLEFLIYFQGNSAPDKSGLPSDRFSAERTGGSVSTLTIQRTQQEDSAVYLCASPGTSGRGTTDTQYFGPGTRLTVL.

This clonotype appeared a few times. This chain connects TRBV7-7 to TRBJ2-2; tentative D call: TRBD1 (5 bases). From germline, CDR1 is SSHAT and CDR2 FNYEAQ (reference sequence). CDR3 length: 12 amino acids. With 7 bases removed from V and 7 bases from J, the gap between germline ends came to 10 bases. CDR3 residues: CASNSGNGELFF. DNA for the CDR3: TGTGCCAGCAACTCAGGGAACGGGGAGCTGTTTTTT.

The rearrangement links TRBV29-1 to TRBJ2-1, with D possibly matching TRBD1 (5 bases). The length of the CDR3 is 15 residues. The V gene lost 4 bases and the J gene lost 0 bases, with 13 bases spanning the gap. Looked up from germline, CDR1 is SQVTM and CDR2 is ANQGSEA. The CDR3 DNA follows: TGCAGCGTTGGGGGTGGGGCTAGCTCCTACAATGAGCAGTTCTTC. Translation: CSVGGGASSYNEQFF.

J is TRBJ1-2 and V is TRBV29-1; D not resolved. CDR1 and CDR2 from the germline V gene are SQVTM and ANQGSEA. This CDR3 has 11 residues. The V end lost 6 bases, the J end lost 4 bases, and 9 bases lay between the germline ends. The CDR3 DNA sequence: TGCAGCGTCAACGCCCTCTATGGCTACACCTTC. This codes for CSVNALYGYTF.

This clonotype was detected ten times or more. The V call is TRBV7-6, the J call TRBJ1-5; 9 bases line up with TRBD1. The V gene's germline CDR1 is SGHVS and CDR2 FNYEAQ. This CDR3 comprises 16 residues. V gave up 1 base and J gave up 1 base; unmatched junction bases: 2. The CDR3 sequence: CASSLGTGVSNQPQHF. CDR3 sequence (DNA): TGTGCCAGCAGCTTAGGGACAGGGGTCAGCAATCAGCCCCAGCATTTT.

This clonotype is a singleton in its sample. The CDR3 reads CASSVGLTSGNTQYF. In DNA, the CDR3 is TGTGCCAGCAGCGTCGGCTTGACTAGCGGGAATACGCAGTATTTT. The chain recombines TRBV11-2 with TRBJ2-3, with TRBD2 identical over 11 bases. In germline, CDR1 is SGHAT, CDR2 FQNNGV. V lost 5 bases and J lost 7; bases outside the gene matches: 8. CDR3 length: 15 residues.

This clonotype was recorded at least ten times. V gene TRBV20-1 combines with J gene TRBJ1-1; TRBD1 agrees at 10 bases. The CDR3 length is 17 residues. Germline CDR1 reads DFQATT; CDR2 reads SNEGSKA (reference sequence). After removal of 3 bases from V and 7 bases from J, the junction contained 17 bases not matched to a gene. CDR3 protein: CSARDYTGTGVGIEAFF. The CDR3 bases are TGCAGTGCTAGGGACTATACCGGGACAGGGGTGGGCATTGAAGCTTTCTTT.

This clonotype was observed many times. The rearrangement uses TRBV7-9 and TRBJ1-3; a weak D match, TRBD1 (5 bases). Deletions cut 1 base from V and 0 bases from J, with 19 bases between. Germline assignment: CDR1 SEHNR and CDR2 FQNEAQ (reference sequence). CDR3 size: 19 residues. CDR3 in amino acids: CASSLGGWTSLSSGNTIYF. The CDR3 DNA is TGTGCCAGCAGCTTAGGGGGCTGGACATCCTTGAGCTCTGGAAACACCATATATTTT.

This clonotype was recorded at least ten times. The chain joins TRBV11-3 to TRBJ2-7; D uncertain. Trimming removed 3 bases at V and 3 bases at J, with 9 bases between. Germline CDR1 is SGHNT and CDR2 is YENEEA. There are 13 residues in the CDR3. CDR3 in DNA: TGTGCCAGCAGCTTCGGACCCTTCTACGAGCAGTACTTC. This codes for CASSFGPFYEQYF.